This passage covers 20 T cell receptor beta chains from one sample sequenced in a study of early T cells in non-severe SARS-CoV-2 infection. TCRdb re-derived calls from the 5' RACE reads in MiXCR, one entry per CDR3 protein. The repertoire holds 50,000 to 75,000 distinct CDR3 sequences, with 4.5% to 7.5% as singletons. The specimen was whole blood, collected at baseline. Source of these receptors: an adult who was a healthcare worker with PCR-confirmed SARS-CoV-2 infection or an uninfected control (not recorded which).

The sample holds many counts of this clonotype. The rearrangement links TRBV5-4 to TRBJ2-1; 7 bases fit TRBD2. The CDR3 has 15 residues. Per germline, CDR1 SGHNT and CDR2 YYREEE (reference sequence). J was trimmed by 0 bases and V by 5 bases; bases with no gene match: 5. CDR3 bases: TGTGCCAGCAGGGAAGCGGGAAGCTCCTACAATGAGCAGTTCTTC. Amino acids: CASREAGSSYNEQFF.

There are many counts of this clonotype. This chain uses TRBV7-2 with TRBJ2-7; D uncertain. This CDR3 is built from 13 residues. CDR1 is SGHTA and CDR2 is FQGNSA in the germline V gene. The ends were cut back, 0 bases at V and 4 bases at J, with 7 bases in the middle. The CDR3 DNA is TGTGCCAGCAGCTTAGCACACGGGTACGAGCAGTACTTC. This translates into CASSLAHGYEQYF.

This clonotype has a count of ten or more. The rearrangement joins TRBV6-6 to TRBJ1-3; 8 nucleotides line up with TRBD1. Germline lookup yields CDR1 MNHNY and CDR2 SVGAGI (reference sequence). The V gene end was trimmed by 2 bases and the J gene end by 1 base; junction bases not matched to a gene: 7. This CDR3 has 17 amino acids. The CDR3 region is CASSYTRTGTSGNTIYF. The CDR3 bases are TGTGCCAGCAGTTACACAAGGACAGGGACATCTGGAAACACCATATATTTT.

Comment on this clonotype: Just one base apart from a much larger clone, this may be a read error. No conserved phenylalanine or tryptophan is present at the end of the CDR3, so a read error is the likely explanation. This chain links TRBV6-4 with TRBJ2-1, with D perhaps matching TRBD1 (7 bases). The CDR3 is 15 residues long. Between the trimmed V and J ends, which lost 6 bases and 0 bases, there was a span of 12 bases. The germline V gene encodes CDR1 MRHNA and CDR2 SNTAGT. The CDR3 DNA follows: TGTGCCAGCAGCCAGGAGGGGGCCTCCTACAATGAGCAGTTCATC. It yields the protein CASSQEGASYNEQFI.

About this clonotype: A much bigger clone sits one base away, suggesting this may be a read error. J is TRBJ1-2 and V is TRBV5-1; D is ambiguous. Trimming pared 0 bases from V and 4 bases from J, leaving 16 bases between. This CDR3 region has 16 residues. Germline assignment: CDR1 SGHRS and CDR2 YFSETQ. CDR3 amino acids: CASSLALPRNLYGYTF. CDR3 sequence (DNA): TGCGCCAGCAGCTTGGCCCTTCCGAGAAATCTCTATGGCTACACCTTC.

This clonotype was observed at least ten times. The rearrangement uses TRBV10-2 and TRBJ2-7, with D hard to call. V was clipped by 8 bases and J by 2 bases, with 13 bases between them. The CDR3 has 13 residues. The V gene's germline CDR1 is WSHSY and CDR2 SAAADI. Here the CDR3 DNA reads TGCGCCAGCTCGCCAGATCCAACCTACGAGCAGTACTTC. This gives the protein CASSPDPTYEQYF.

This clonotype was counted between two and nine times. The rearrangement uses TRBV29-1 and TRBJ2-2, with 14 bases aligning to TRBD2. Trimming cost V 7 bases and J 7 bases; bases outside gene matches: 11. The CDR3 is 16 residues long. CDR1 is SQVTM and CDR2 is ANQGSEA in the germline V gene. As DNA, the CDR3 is TGCAGCGCTGCCGGGACTAGCGGGAGATGGGACGGGGAGCTGTTTTTT. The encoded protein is CSAAGTSGRWDGELFF.

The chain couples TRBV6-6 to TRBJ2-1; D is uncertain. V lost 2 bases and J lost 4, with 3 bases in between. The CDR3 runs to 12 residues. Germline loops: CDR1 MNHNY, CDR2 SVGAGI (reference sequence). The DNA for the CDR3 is TGTGCCAGCAGTTACGGTTACAATGAGCAGTTCTTC. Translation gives CASSYGYNEQFF.

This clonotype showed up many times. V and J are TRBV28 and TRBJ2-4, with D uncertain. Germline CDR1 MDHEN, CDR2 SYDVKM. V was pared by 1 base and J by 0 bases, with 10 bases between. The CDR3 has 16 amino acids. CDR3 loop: CASSLYAPLAKNIQYF. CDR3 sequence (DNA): TGTGCCAGCAGTTTATACGCGCCCCTAGCCAAAAACATTCAGTACTTC.

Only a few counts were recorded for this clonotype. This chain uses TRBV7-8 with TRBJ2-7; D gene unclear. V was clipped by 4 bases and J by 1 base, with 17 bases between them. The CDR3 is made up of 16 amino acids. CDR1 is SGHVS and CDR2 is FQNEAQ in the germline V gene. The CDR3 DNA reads TGTGCCAGCAGCTCCGCCTGGAATTCGGGTTCCTACGAGCAGTACTTC. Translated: CASSSAWNSGSYEQYF.

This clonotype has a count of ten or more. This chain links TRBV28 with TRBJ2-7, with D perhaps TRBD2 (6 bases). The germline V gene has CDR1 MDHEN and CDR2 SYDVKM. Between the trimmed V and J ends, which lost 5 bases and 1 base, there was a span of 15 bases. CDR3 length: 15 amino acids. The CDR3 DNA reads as TGTGCCAGCAGTCTCTCCCGGAGGGGATCCTACGAGCAGTACTTC. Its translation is CASSLSRRGSYEQYF.

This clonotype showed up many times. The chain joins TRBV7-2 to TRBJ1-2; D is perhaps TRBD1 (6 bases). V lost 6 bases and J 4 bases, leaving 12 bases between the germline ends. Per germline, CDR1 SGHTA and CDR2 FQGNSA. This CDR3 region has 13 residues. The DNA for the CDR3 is TGTGCCAGCAGTTTGGGGGGGCCCTATGGCTACACCTTC. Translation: CASSLGGPYGYTF.

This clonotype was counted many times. The CDR3 DNA follows: TGTGCCAGCAGTCCCAGACCCTATACGCAGTATTTT. Translated: CASSPRPYTQYF. The chain links TRBV27 to TRBJ2-3; D is ambiguous. V lost 5 bases and J lost 7, with 10 bases in between. This CDR3 is built from 12 residues. The germline V gene encodes CDR1 MNHEY and CDR2 SMNVEV (reference sequence).

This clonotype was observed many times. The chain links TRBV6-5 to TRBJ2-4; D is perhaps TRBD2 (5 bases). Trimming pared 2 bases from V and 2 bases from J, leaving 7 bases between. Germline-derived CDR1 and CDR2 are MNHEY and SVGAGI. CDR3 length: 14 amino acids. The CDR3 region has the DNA TGTGCCAGCAGTTACGAGGGAACCAAAAACATTCAGTACTTC. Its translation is CASSYEGTKNIQYF.

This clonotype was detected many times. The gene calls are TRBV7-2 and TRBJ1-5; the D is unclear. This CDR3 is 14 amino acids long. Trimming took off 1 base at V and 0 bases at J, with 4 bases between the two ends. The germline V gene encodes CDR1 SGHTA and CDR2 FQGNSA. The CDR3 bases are TGTGCCAGCAGCTTAGAGGCTAGCAATCAGCCCCAGCATTTT. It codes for CASSLEASNQPQHF.

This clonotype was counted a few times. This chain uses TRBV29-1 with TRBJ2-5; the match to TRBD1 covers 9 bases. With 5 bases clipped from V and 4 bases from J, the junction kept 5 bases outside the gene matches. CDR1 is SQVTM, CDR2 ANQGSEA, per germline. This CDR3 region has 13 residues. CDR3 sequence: CSVLRDRAETQYF. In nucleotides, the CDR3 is TGCAGCGTTCTCCGGGACAGGGCAGAGACCCAGTACTTC. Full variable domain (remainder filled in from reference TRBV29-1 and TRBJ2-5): SAVISQKPSRDICQRGTSLTIQCQVDSQVTMMFWYRQQPGQSLTLIATANQGSEATYESGFVIDKFPISRPNLTFSTLTVSNMSPEDSSIYLCSVLRDRAETQYFGPGTRLLVL.

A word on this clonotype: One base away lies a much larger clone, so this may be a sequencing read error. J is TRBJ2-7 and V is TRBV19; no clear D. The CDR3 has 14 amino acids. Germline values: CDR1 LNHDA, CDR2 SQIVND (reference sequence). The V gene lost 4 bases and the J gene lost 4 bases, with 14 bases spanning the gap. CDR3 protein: CASSRGIMRYEQYF. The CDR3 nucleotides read TGTGCCAGTAGTAGGGGTATTATGAGATACGAGCAGTACTTC.

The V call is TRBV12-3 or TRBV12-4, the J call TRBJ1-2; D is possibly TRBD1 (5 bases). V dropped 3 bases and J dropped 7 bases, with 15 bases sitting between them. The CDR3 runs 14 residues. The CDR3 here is CASSFARAAGGYTF. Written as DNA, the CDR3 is TGTGCCAGCAGTTTCGCCAGGGCGGCGGGTGGCTACACCTTC.

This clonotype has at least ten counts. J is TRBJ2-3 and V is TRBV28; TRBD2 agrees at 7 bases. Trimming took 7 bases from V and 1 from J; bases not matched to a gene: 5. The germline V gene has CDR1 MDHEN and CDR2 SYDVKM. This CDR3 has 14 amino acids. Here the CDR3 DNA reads TGTGCCAGCACTTGGGGAGGGGGCACAGATACGCAGTATTTT. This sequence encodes CASTWGGGTDTQYF.

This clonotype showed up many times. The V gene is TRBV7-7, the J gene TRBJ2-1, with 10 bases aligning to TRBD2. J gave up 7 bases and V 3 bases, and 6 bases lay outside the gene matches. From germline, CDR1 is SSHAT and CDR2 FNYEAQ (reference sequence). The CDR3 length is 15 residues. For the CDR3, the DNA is TGTGCCAGCAGCTTGCTAGCGGGAGATCGGAATGAGCAGTTCTTC. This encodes CASSLLAGDRNEQFF.